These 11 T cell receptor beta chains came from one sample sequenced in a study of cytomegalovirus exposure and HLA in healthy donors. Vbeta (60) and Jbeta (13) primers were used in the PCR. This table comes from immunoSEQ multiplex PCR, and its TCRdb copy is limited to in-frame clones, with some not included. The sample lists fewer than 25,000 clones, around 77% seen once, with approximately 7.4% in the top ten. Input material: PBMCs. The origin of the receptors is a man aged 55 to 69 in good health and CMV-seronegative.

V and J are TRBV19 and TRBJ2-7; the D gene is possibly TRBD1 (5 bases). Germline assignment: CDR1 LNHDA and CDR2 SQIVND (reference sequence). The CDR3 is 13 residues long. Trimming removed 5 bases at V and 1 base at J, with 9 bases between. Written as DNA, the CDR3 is TGTGCCAGTAGTTCGCAGGGTTCCTACGAGCAGTACTTC. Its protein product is CASSSQGSYEQYF.

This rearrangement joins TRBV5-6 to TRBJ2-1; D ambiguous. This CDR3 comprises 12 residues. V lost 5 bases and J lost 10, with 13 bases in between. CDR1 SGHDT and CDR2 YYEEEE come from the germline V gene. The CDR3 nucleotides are TGTGCCAGCAGAGGCTTGGCTAGGGAGCAGTTCTTC. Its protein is CASRGLAREQFF.

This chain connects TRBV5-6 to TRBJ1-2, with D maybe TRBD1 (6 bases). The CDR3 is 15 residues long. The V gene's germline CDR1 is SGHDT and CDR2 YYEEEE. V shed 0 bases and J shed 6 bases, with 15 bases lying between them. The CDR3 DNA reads TGTGCCAGCAGCTTGGTACAGGGTGTGGACCATGGCTACACCTTC. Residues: CASSLVQGVDHGYTF.

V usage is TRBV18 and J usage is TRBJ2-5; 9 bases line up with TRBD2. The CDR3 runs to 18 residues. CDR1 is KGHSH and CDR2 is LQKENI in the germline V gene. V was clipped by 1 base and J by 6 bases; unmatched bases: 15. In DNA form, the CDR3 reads TGTGCCAGCTCACCACAGCTTGGCGGCGGGAGGGTTCTAAAGACCCAGTACTTC. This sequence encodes CASSPQLGGGRVLKTQYF.

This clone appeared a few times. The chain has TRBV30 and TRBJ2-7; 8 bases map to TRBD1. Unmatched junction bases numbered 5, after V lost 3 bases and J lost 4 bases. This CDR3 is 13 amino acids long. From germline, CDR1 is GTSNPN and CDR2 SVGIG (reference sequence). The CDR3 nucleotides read TGTGCCTGGAGCAGAACAGGGGGGTACGAGCAGTACTTC. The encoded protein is CAWSRTGGYEQYF.

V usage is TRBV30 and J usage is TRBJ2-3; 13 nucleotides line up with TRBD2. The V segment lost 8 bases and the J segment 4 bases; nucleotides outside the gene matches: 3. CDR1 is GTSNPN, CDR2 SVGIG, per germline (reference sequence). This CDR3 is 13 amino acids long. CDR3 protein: CAGTSGKADTQYF. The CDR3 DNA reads TGTGCCGGGACTAGCGGGAAGGCAGATACGCAGTATTTT. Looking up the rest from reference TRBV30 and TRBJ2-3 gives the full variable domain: SQTIHQWPATLVQPVGSPLSLECTVEGTSNPNLYWYRQAAGRGLQLLFYSVGIGQISSEVPQNLSASRPQDRQFILSSKKLLLSDSGFYLCAGTSGKADTQYFGPGTRLTVL.

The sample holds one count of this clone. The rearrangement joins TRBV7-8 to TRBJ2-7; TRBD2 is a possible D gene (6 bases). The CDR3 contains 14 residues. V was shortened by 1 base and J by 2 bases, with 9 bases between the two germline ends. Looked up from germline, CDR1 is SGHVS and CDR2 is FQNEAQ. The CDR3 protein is CASSLGRRAYEQYF. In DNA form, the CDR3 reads TGTGCCAGCAGCTTAGGCAGGAGGGCCTACGAGCAGTACTTC.

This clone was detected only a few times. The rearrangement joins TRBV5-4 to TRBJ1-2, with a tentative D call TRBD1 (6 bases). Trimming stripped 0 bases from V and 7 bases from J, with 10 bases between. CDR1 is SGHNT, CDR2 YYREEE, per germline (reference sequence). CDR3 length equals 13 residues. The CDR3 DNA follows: TGTGCCAGCAGCTTGGCAGGGGCGGCTGGCTACACCTTC. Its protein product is CASSLAGAAGYTF. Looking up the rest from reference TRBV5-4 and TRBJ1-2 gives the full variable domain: ETGVTQSPTHLIKTRGQQVTLRCSSQSGHNTVSWYQQALGQGPQFIFQYYREEENGRGNFPPRFSGLQFPNYSSELNVNALELDDSALYLCASSLAGAAGYTFGSGTRLTVV.

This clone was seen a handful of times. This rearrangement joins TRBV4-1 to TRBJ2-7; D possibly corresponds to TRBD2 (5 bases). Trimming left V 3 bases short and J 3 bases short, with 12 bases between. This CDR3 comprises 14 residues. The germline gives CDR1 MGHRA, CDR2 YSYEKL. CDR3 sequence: CASSHGAAVYEQYF. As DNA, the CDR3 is TGCGCCAGCAGCCACGGAGCAGCGGTCTACGAGCAGTACTTC.

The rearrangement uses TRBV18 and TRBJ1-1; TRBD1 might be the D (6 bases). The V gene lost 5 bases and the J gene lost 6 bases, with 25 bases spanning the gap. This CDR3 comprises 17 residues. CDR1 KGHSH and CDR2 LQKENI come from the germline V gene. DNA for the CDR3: TGTGCCAGCTCAAGAGGCGGTGGATACAGGGTGGGAGCTGAAGCTTTCTTT. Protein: CASSRGGGYRVGAEAFF. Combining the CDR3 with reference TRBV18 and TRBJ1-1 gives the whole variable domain NAGVMQNPRHLVRRRGQEARLRCSPMKGHSHVYWYRQLPEEGLKFMVYLQKENIIDESGMPKERFSAEFPKEGPSILRIQQVVRGDSAAYFCASSRGGGYRVGAEAFFGQGTRLTVV.

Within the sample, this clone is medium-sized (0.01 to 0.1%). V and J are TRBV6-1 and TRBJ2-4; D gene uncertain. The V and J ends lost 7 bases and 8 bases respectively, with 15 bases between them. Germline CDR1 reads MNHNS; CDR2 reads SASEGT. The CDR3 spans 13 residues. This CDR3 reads CASIFQATDIQYF. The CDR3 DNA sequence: TGTGCCAGCATCTTTCAGGCCACGGACATTCAGTACTTC.